One and the same sample provided the 20 T cell receptor beta chains below, sequenced in a study of blood T cell repertoires in COVID-19. Some clones are missing from TCRdb's copy, which holds only in-frame ones; the method was immunoSEQ multiplex PCR. The table lists roughly 250,000 clones, about nine tenths of them singletons. The source material was peripheral blood. The origin of the receptors is a man aged 55 to 70 who had recovered from COVID-19.

V usage is TRBV5-1 and J usage is TRBJ1-3; 9 nucleotides agree with TRBD1. The CDR3 has 14 amino acids. CDR1 and CDR2 (germline): SGHRS, YFSETQ. Germline trimming cut 6 bases from V and 7 bases from J; bases unmatched to any gene: 8. The CDR3 loop reads CASMPGQGFNTIYF. For the CDR3, the DNA is TGCGCCAGCATGCCGGGACAGGGATTTAACACCATATATTTT.

The V call is TRBV30, the J call TRBJ1-2; 7 nucleotides line up with TRBD1. The germline V gene encodes CDR1 GTSNPN and CDR2 SVGIG (reference sequence). J gave up 2 bases and V 5 bases, and 2 bases lay outside the gene matches. The CDR3 is 12 residues long. CDR3: CAWETGNYGYTF. The CDR3 nucleotides read TGTGCCTGGGAGACAGGGAACTATGGCTACACCTTC.

This clone was found once. This chain connects TRBV10-3 to TRBJ1-5, with TRBD1 identical over 7 bases. The germline gives CDR1 ENHRY, CDR2 SYGVKD. V lost 6 bases and J lost 1; bases outside the gene matches: 6. There are 15 residues in the CDR3. In DNA, the CDR3 is TGTGCCATCAGCCCGACAGGGACGAGCAATCAGCCCCAGCATTTT. Its translation: CAISPTGTSNQPQHF.

As concerns this clone: The junction differs from germline at one of its ends, possibly a read error. In DNA, the CDR3 is TGCAGTGCTAGTCCTCGTACGTGGGACAGGGGGCGCTATATCTTT. It codes for CSASPRTWDRGRYIF. V is TRBV20-1 and J is TRBJ1-1; the match to TRBD1 covers 12 bases. The V gene's germline CDR1 is DFQATT and CDR2 SNEGSKA (reference sequence). This CDR3 is built from 15 residues.

This clone has a handful of counts. The chain is built from TRBV3-1 (or the pseudogene TRBV3-2) and TRBJ1-6; D unclear. CDR1 is LGHDT and CDR2 is YNNKEL in the germline V gene (reference sequence). The CDR3 is 16 residues long. Deletions cut 4 bases from V and 8 bases from J, with 18 bases between. The CDR3 sequence: CASSPPSHHLDSPLHF. CDR3 DNA sequence: TGTGCCAGCAGCCCCCCGTCGCATCATCTAGATTCACCCCTCCACTTT.

The chain links TRBV7-9 to TRBJ1-5; D unresolved. V lost 5 bases to trimming and J lost 4 bases, with 9 bases between them. Germline CDR1 and CDR2: SEHNR and FQNEAQ (reference sequence). This CDR3 is built from 13 residues. The CDR3: CASSVSGNQPQHF. In nucleotides, the CDR3 is TGTGCCAGCAGCGTGTCGGGGAATCAGCCCCAGCATTTT.

The CDR3 bases are TGTGCCAGCAGCAACGGGCCAGGTCAGGGGGGAAACACCGGGGAGCTGTTTTTT. It yields the protein CASSNGPGQGGNTGELFF. V gene TRBV3-1 (or the pseudogene TRBV3-2) combines with J gene TRBJ2-2, with D possibly TRBD1 on 7 matching bases. V lost 5 bases and J lost 2, with 21 bases in between. The CDR3 extends over 18 amino acids. Germline lookup yields CDR1 LGHDT and CDR2 YNNKEL (reference sequence).

This clone has more than one count but fewer than ten. The rearrangement uses TRBV24-1 and TRBJ2-2; the D is unclear. V was pared by 4 bases and J by 6 bases, with 14 bases between. This CDR3 region has 15 residues. The V gene's germline CDR1 is KGHDR and CDR2 SFDVKD. The CDR3 loop is CATSEPSRDAGELFF. Here the CDR3 DNA reads TGTGCCACCAGTGAACCTAGTAGAGACGCCGGGGAGCTGTTTTTT.

This chain joins TRBV27 and TRBJ1-4; 9 positions agree with TRBD1. This CDR3 is built from 15 residues. Germline values: CDR1 MNHEY, CDR2 SMNVEV (reference sequence). With V trimmed by 5 bases and J by 6 bases, 7 bases remained unmatched. For the CDR3, the DNA is TGTGCCAGCAGTCTCGGACAGGGGCCAGATGAAAAACTGTTTTTT. It encodes CASSLGQGPDEKLFF.

This chain uses TRBV2 with TRBJ2-7; 8 bases align to TRBD1. The CDR3 has 14 residues. Germline loops: CDR1 SNHLY, CDR2 FYNNEI. V trimming: 6 bases; J trimming: 2 bases; junction bases outside the gene matches: 6. For the CDR3, the DNA is TGTGCCAGCAGAGCCGACAGGGGAACCTACGAGCAGTACTTC. Encoded protein: CASRADRGTYEQYF.

This sequence joins TRBV18 and TRBJ1-3; a possible D gene is TRBD1 (6 bases). Trimming stripped 0 bases from V and 0 bases from J, with 15 bases between. CDR1 is KGHSH and CDR2 is LQKENI in the germline V gene. The CDR3 length is 18 residues. The CDR3 bases are TGTGCCAGCTCACCACCATTACAGGGAAAAAGCTCTGGAAACACCATATATTTT. Translation gives CASSPPLQGKSSGNTIYF.

The chain has TRBV18 and TRBJ1-2; 11 bases fit TRBD1. Germline CDR1 reads KGHSH; CDR2 reads LQKENI. The CDR3 runs to 16 residues. With V trimmed by 3 bases and J by 3 bases, 6 bases remained unmatched. The CDR3 DNA follows: TGTGCCAGCTCACCGGGACAGGGGGTCAGGTACTATGGCTACACCTTC. Protein: CASSPGQGVRYYGYTF.

The chain employs TRBV7-2 and TRBJ1-1; D may be TRBD1 (5 bases). With 1 base removed from V and 1 base from J, the gap between germline ends came to 10 bases. Per germline, CDR1 SGHTA and CDR2 FQGNSA. There are 15 residues in the CDR3. CDR3 in DNA: TGTGCCAGCAGCTTAGAGGGACTCGGGAACACTGAAGCTTTCTTT. Translating it yields CASSLEGLGNTEAFF.

V and J are TRBV30 and TRBJ1-2; D gene uncertain. Germline-derived CDR1 and CDR2 are GTSNPN and SVGIG (reference sequence). The CDR3 has 12 amino acids. V shed 5 bases and J shed 1 base, with 8 bases lying between them. The CDR3 coding sequence is TGTGCCTGGGCCGGGTTTAACTATGGCTACACCTTC. Amino acid sequence: CAWAGFNYGYTF.

V usage is TRBV19 and J usage is TRBJ2-7, with 7 bases lining up with TRBD1. The CDR3 has 15 residues. Germline V gives CDR1 LNHDA, CDR2 SQIVND (reference sequence). Trimming removed 3 bases from V and 2 bases from J; junction bases left unmatched: 7. The CDR3 DNA reads as TGTGCCAGTAGTATTTCCGGGACAGCAACCTACGAGCAGTACTTC. This translates into CASSISGTATYEQYF.

Only one count was recorded for this clone. The chain joins TRBV6-6 to TRBJ1-5; D unresolved. V gave up 6 bases and J gave up 4 bases, with 4 bases separating them. The germline CDR1 and CDR2 sequences are MNHNY and SVGAGI (reference sequence). This CDR3 comprises 11 residues. The CDR3 bases are TGTGCCAGCAGCGCGAATCAGCCCCAGCATTTT. Translating it yields CASSANQPQHF.

V and J are TRBV6-5 and TRBJ1-6, with 7 nucleotides matching TRBD1. CDR3 length equals 13 residues. The V segment lost 8 bases and the J segment 6 bases; nucleotides outside the gene matches: 4. Germline V lookup: CDR1 MNHEY, CDR2 SVGAGI. This CDR3 is CASFRDSNSPLHF. Written as DNA, the CDR3 is TGTGCCAGCTTCCGGGACAGTAATTCACCCCTCCACTTT.

This chain links TRBV29-1 with TRBJ2-5, with a weak D call TRBD1 (7 bases). With 6 bases removed from V and 2 bases from J, the gap between germline ends came to 10 bases. The CDR3 extends over 12 amino acids. Germline V gene sequence: CDR1 SQVTM, CDR2 ANQGSEA. Written as DNA, the CDR3 is TGCAGCGTGCGGGACAGTCAAGAGACCCAGTACTTC. Residues: CSVRDSQETQYF.

J is TRBJ2-1 and V is TRBV19; D perhaps matches TRBD2 (7 bases). The V gene's germline CDR1 is LNHDA and CDR2 SQIVND (reference sequence). The CDR3 is 16 residues long. V lost 4 bases, J lost 3 bases, and 16 bases lay in between. The CDR3 sequence: CASSRGGVAYYNEQFF. The CDR3 coding sequence is TGTGCCAGTAGTAGGGGGGGCGTAGCCTACTACAATGAGCAGTTCTTC.

The rearrangement uses TRBV12-3 or TRBV12-4 and TRBJ2-5, with D perhaps matching TRBD1 (6 bases). This CDR3 is 13 amino acids long. The ends were cut back, 9 bases at V and 4 bases at J, with 15 bases in the middle. CDR3 in amino acids: CASKQQGTETQYF. CDR3 nucleotide sequence: TGTGCCAGTAAGCAACAGGGAACAGAGACCCAGTACTTC.